Sequencing of this T cell receptor (beta chain) was carried out in a study of CD4+ T cells in melanoma. Study results and limitations: In melanoma, neoantigen-specific CD4+ T cells reportedly differed in differentiation state.

Only in-frame clones appear in the TCRdb table, and some are missing; sequencing was by immunoSEQ multiplex PCR. The profile shows over 100,000 clones, about 90% of them singletons. CDR1 SGHDT and CDR2 YYEEEE come from the germline V gene. The CDR3 runs 12 residues. The V end was cut by 1 base, the J end by 3 bases, with 2 bases between. This clone was counted only a few times. Its antigen is unidentified. This receptor was identified in a human donor with melanoma. The specimen was peripheral blood. The chain links TRBV5-6 to TRBJ1-5; D is unresolved. The CDR3 DNA sequence: TGTGCCAGCAGCTTGAACAATCAGCCCCAGCATTTT. It yields the protein CASSLNNQPQHF.